This T cell receptor beta chain is drawn from a study of cytomegalovirus exposure and HLA in healthy donors. General study findings and limits: Among TCR beta chains, those listed as cytomegalovirus-associated numbered more than 150.

On this clone itself: Its antigen remains unknown.

V dropped 4 bases and J dropped 2; count of bases not matched to a gene: 4. The CDR3 runs 15 residues. Germline lookup yields CDR1 SGHNT and CDR2 YYREEE (reference sequence). The PCR was carried out with 60 Vbeta primers and 13 Jbeta primers. Assay: immunoSEQ multiplex PCR; the TCRdb copy retains only in-frame clones and omits some. The sample shows 150,000 to 200,000 clones, about 88% of them seen only once. The sequence was obtained from a young woman in good health and CMV-seronegative. The sample comprised PBMCs. The V gene is TRBV5-4, the J gene TRBJ2-2; TRBD2 aligns across 8 bases. The chain's CDR3 is CASSPGGANTGELFF. CDR3 DNA: TGTGCCAGCAGCCCCGGGGGGGCAAACACCGGGGAGCTGTTTTTT.